Shown below are 28 T cell receptor beta chains from a single sample sequenced in a study of T-cell memory formation after mild COVID-19. TCRdb re-derived calls from the 5' RACE reads in MiXCR, one entry per CDR3 protein. The sample holds some 100,000 distinct CDR3 sequences, roughly 11% seen once. Sequencing used PBMCs or a T cell subset sorted from them (not recorded which). Every receptor here comes from a man aged 18-30 years who had mild COVID-19 (a few samples of this study predate the infection). Cell type and time point are not known.

This chain links TRBV12-3 or TRBV12-4 with TRBJ2-5; D ambiguous. This CDR3 has 14 residues. V lost 6 bases and J lost 2, with 13 bases in between. CDR3 DNA: TGTGCCAGCAGCCATATACAAAAACAAGAGACCCAGTACTTC. Encoded protein: CASSHIQKQETQYF.

This clonotype was detected a few times. The chain has TRBV7-3 and TRBJ1-6; D is unclear. The germline V gene encodes CDR1 SGHTA and CDR2 FQGTGA. V was cut by 5 bases and J by 9 bases, with 17 bases left in between. The CDR3 totals 15 residues. CDR3 in DNA: TGTGCCAGCAGCGTCGGAGGAGGGAGGAGTTCACCCCTCCACTTT. As protein: CASSVGGGRSSPLHF. Full variable domain (outside the CDR3, taken from reference TRBV7-3 and TRBJ1-6): GAGVSQTPSNKVTEKGKYVELRCDPISGHTALYWYRQSLGQGPEFLIYFQGTGAADDSGLPNDRFFAVRPEGSVSTLKIQRTERGDSAVYLCASSVGGGRSSPLHFGNGTRLTVT.

The rearrangement joins TRBV13 to TRBJ2-7, with 10 bases identical to TRBD1. CDR3 size: 16 residues. The V gene's germline CDR1 is PRHDT and CDR2 FYEKMQ (reference sequence). The V gene end was trimmed by 5 bases and the J gene end by 4 bases; junction bases not matched to a gene: 11. CDR3 in DNA: TGTGCCAGCAGCCCGGGGACAGGGGCCGGTCAATACGAGCAGTACTTC. Translating it yields CASSPGTGAGQYEQYF.

The table lists this clonotype with many counts. The chain couples TRBV4-3 to TRBJ2-5, with 8 bases identical to TRBD2. Losses at the gene ends were 1 base for V and 2 bases for J; bases not matched to a gene: 12. The CDR3 extends over 18 amino acids. CDR1 and CDR2 from the germline V gene are LGHNA and YSLEER. The CDR3 DNA reads as TGCGCCAGCAGCCAAGTACCCCGCGGACTAGCCGAGCAAGAGACCCAGTACTTC. It translates to CASSQVPRGLAEQETQYF.

Ten or more counts support this clonotype. This chain links TRBV7-9 with TRBJ2-2, with D perhaps TRBD1 (5 bases). Per the germline V gene, CDR1 is SEHNR and CDR2 is FQNEAQ (reference sequence). The CDR3 is 14 residues long. V dropped 5 bases and J dropped 1 base, with 8 bases sitting between them. This CDR3 is CASSPTGNTGELFF. The CDR3 DNA reads TGTGCCAGCAGCCCTACAGGGAACACCGGGGAGCTGTTTTTT.

The chain recombines TRBV4-3 with TRBJ1-3; D possibly corresponds to TRBD1 (5 bases). V was pared by 1 base and J by 2 bases, with 9 bases between. CDR1 is LGHNA, CDR2 YSLEER, per germline. This CDR3 is 15 amino acids long. The CDR3, as DNA: TGCGCCAGCAGCCAAGGAGGGGCTACTGGAAACACCATATATTTT. Encoded protein: CASSQGGATGNTIYF.

The table lists this clonotype with many counts. V is TRBV5-6 and J is TRBJ2-1, with D perhaps matching TRBD1 or TRBD2 (5 bases each). The CDR3 sequence is 14 residues long. The V gene lost 5 bases and the J gene lost 4 bases, with 13 bases spanning the gap. Germline V CDR1 and CDR2: SGHDT, YYEEEE. The CDR3 nucleotides read TGTGCCAGCAGTCCCGGGACCTATTACAATGAGCAGTTCTTC. Its translation: CASSPGTYYNEQFF.

This clonotype was counted only a few times. In DNA form, the CDR3 reads TGTGCCACCAGTGATGTCACGGGGGACAGTGCCTATGGCTACACCTTC. Translated, it gives CATSDVTGDSAYGYTF. The rearrangement links TRBV24-1 to TRBJ1-2, with 7 bases aligning to TRBD1. Trimming removed 3 bases from V and 4 bases from J; junction bases left unmatched: 10. In germline, CDR1 is KGHDR, CDR2 SFDVKD. The CDR3 has 16 residues.

This clonotype was found a few times. The chain employs TRBV3-1 and TRBJ2-3; D is possibly TRBD1 or TRBD2 (6 bases each). V lost 1 base and J 2 bases, leaving 16 bases between the germline ends. The CDR3 spans 17 residues. CDR1 and CDR2 (germline): LGHDT, YNNKEL (reference sequence). CDR3 sequence: CASSQGGRGEVTDTQYF. In DNA form, the CDR3 reads TGTGCCAGCAGCCAAGGGGGTAGGGGGGAAGTCACAGATACGCAGTATTTT.

The chain carries TRBV7-2 and TRBJ2-2; 12 bases line up with TRBD2. Germline loops: CDR1 SGHTA, CDR2 FQGNSA. Trimming at V came to 5 bases and at J to 5 bases, leaving 18 bases not matched to a gene. The CDR3 runs to 20 residues. In nucleotides, the CDR3 is TGTGCCAGCAGCACCTCGGTACTAGCGGGGGGCCAGGTTAGGACCGGGGAGCTGTTTTTT. This translates into CASSTSVLAGGQVRTGELFF.

The genes are TRBV6-2 or TRBV6-3 and TRBJ2-7, with 10 nucleotides matching TRBD2. Unmatched junction bases numbered 6, after V lost 6 bases and J lost 4 bases. CDR3 length: 14 amino acids. From germline, CDR1 is MNHEY and CDR2 SVGEGT. CDR3 region: CASRPGTSVYEQYF. CDR3 nucleotide sequence: TGTGCCAGCAGGCCCGGGACTAGCGTTTACGAGCAGTACTTC.

This clonotype came up many times. This rearrangement joins TRBV7-9 to TRBJ2-3; D is ambiguous. The CDR3 has 16 amino acids. V gave up 5 bases and J gave up 2 bases, with 17 bases separating them. CDR1 and CDR2 (germline): SEHNR, FQNEAQ (reference sequence). In DNA, the CDR3 is TGTGCCAGCAGCAGCCCGTACTACCCCACCACAGATACGCAGTATTTT. Translating it yields CASSSPYYPTTDTQYF.

The chain recombines TRBV13 with TRBJ2-7; D may be TRBD1 (6 bases). The CDR3 contains 14 residues. The V end was cut by 4 bases, the J end by 3 bases, with 13 bases between. Germline-derived CDR1 and CDR2 are PRHDT and FYEKMQ (reference sequence). CDR3 loop: CASSSWTASYEQYF. The CDR3 DNA reads TGTGCCAGCAGCTCCTGGACAGCTAGCTACGAGCAGTACTTC.

This clonotype was observed a few times. J is TRBJ2-1 and V is TRBV4-3; the D gene is possibly TRBD1 (5 bases). The ends were cut back, 0 bases at V and 6 bases at J, with 18 bases in the middle. This CDR3 region has 17 residues. The germline gives CDR1 LGHNA, CDR2 YSLEER. The CDR3 nucleotides read TGCGCCAGCAGCCAAGACGGTGGGCCCTGGGGCCTCAATGAGCAGTTCTTC. Protein sequence: CASSQDGGPWGLNEQFF.

This chain links TRBV12-3 or TRBV12-4 with TRBJ2-7; no clear D gene. With 4 bases removed from V and 7 bases from J, the gap between germline ends came to 11 bases. The CDR3 is made up of 12 amino acids. CDR3 DNA sequence: TGTGCCAGCAGTTGGGCACGTAGGGAGCAGTACTTC. Amino acids: CASSWARREQYF.

This clonotype was detected only a few times. Compared with germline, one end of the junction differs, possibly owing to a read error. V and J are TRBV7-6 and TRBJ2-6, with a tentative D call TRBD1 (5 bases). Germline CDR1 reads SGHVS; CDR2 reads FNYEAQ. The CDR3 spans 17 residues. The CDR3 is CASSQLIAGSEANVLTF. CDR3 sequence (DNA): TGTGCCAGCAGCCAACTAATCGCAGGGTCTGAGGCCAACGTCCTGACTTTC.

The chain is built from TRBV10-3 and TRBJ2-7; no definite D call. V lost 0 bases and J 4 bases, leaving 13 bases between the germline ends. This CDR3 has 15 amino acids. Germline loops: CDR1 ENHRY, CDR2 SYGVKD. CDR3 in DNA: TGTGCCATCAGTGAGTCTGGCACTGCGACGTACGAGCAGTACTTC. Amino acid sequence: CAISESGTATYEQYF.

The chain carries TRBV5-1 and TRBJ1-4; D is possibly TRBD1 (5 bases). Trimming took 2 bases from V and 5 from J, leaving 13 bases between them. The CDR3 sequence is 15 residues long. The germline V gene has CDR1 SGHRS and CDR2 YFSETQ. CDR3 in DNA: TGCGCCAGCAGCTTATTGTCAAGGGGCAATGAAAAACTGTTTTTT. The encoded protein is CASSLLSRGNEKLFF.

The J gene is TRBJ2-3, the V gene TRBV7-9, with 10 bases that match TRBD1. The CDR3 length is 16 residues. V shed 6 bases, J shed 2 bases, and the junction held 8 bases outside the gene matches. Germline V lookup: CDR1 SEHNR, CDR2 FQNEAQ (reference sequence). The CDR3 nucleotides read TGTGCCAGCAGGAGCCCGGGACAGGGGTCCACAGATACGCAGTATTTT. Translating gives CASRSPGQGSTDTQYF.

The V gene is TRBV20-1, the J gene TRBJ2-1; D may match TRBD1 or TRBD2 (6 bases each). The CDR3 is 14 amino acids. V lost 2 bases and J lost 10, with 18 bases in between. The germline CDR1 and CDR2 sequences are DFQATT and SNEGSKA (reference sequence). CDR3 nucleotide sequence: TGCAGTGCTAGACTGGGCCAGGAGGGGGGAGAGCAGTTCTTC. Its translation: CSARLGQEGGEQFF.

J is TRBJ2-3 and V is TRBV6-5; possibly TRBD1 or TRBD2 for D (5 bases each). CDR1 and CDR2 (germline): MNHEY, SVGAGI. The CDR3 is 13 amino acids. V was pared by 3 bases and J by 6 bases, with 10 bases between. The CDR3 loop is CASSYRGDDTQYF. The CDR3 bases are TGTGCCAGCAGTTATAGAGGGGATGATACGCAGTATTTT.

This clonotype was recorded at least ten times. This chain links TRBV27 with TRBJ2-7, with TRBD1 matching 8 bases. Germline CDR1 reads MNHEY; CDR2 reads SMNVEV (reference sequence). This CDR3 is 13 amino acids long. The V segment lost 6 bases and the J segment 2 bases; nucleotides outside the gene matches: 3. The CDR3 here is CASSPTGAYEQYF. CDR3 DNA: TGTGCCAGCAGCCCGACAGGGGCCTACGAGCAGTACTTC.

CDR3 DNA sequence: TGTGCCAGCAGTCCACATCCGGGACAGCAATACGAGCAGTACTTC. It encodes CASSPHPGQQYEQYF. The rearrangement joins TRBV27 to TRBJ2-7; 7 bases line up with TRBD1. The V and J ends lost 5 bases and 4 bases, in that order; junction bases with no gene match: 11. From germline, CDR1 is MNHEY and CDR2 SMNVEV (reference sequence). The CDR3 is 15 amino acids.

The chain joins TRBV27 to TRBJ2-5; 12 bases fit TRBD2. This CDR3 contains 15 residues. Germline CDR1 MNHEY, CDR2 SMNVEV (reference sequence). Trimming took 5 bases from V and 5 from J; bases not matched to a gene: 6. The CDR3 coding sequence is TGTGCCAGCAGTATCCTAGCGGGGGGGCCGGAGACCCAGTACTTC. Translated: CASSILAGGPETQYF.

The chain combines TRBV5-1 with TRBJ1-1; D is perhaps TRBD1 (6 bases). V was trimmed by 2 bases and J by 1 base, leaving 12 bases between them. The germline gives CDR1 SGHRS, CDR2 YFSETQ. CDR3 length: 15 amino acids. CDR3 protein: CASSFSSGQNTEAFF. DNA of the CDR3: TGCGCCAGCAGCTTTTCGTCGGGACAGAACACTGAAGCTTTCTTT.

The chain employs TRBV7-9 and TRBJ2-7, with 9 bases fitting TRBD2. Germline lookup yields CDR1 SEHNR and CDR2 FQNEAQ (reference sequence). This CDR3 is built from 14 residues. The junction had 4 bases not matched to a gene; V was cut back by 3 bases and J by 4 bases. For the CDR3, the DNA is TGTGCCAGCAGCTTCAGCGGGGGGACTTACGAGCAGTACTTC. Its translation is CASSFSGGTYEQYF.

The chain joins TRBV28 to TRBJ1-1, with TRBD1 as a possible D gene (5 bases). V was shortened by 8 bases and J by 3 bases, with 19 bases between the two germline ends. This CDR3 comprises 15 residues. Germline lookup yields CDR1 MDHEN and CDR2 SYDVKM. The CDR3 loop reads CASAVRGPFDTEAFF. The CDR3 DNA follows: TGTGCCAGCGCCGTACGGGGCCCCTTCGACACTGAAGCTTTCTTT.

The chain is built from TRBV12-3 or TRBV12-4 and TRBJ1-2, with TRBD1 matching 9 bases. This CDR3 is 16 amino acids long. Germline trimming cut 4 bases from V and 6 bases from J; bases unmatched to any gene: 12. The CDR3: CASSSPTGGLRDGYTF. CDR3 DNA sequence: TGTGCCAGCAGTTCTCCCACAGGGGGCCTGAGGGATGGCTACACCTTC.